This T cell receptor beta chain was captured in a study of cytomegalovirus exposure and HLA in healthy donors. General observations from the study: Through in vitro validation, a few CMV-associated chains were shown to be specific for CMV antigens. Earlier results showed most TCR beta V segments being productive about 87% or about 30% of the time. Most CMV-associated TCR beta chains were later found to appear HLA-restricted.

Notes on this clone: Its antigen is currently unknown.

This PCR relied on a set of 60 Vbeta primers and 13 Jbeta primers. Method: immunoSEQ multiplex PCR; TCRdb's copy keeps in-frame clones and lacks some. There are roughly 170,000 clones in the sample; approximately 85% occur only once, and 4.8% lies in the top ten. V lost 0 bases and J lost 2, with 7 bases in between. This CDR3 comprises 14 residues. From germline, CDR1 is LNHNV and CDR2 YYDKDF (reference sequence). The chain combines TRBV15 with TRBJ1-1, with no clear D. This TCR came from a girl between 5 and 17 years old in good health and CMV-seropositive. Sequenced sample: PBMCs. The CDR3 here is CATSRDQANTEAFF. CDR3 DNA sequence: TGTGCCACCAGCAGAGATCAGGCCAACACTGAAGCTTTCTTT.